These 16 T cell receptor beta chains were all obtained from the same sample, sequenced in a study of vaccination and CD4 T cells after COVID-19. Sequencing of the DNA from cultured CD4+ T cells was carried out with the Oncomine TCR Beta short-read assay. TCRdb fed the PCR reads into MiXCR, producing one record per CDR3 protein. Here the sample spans tens of thousands of distinct CDR3 sequences, 46% being singletons. No cognate antigen is known for these TCRs. Time point indicated: late sampling 161 to 241 days after vaccination in a few convalescent patients. As for treatment: approximately 9-day PBMC culture with coronavirus spike peptide pools or control peptides (ViraFEST assay). The sequences come from CD4+ T cells from blood, cultured in vitro, collected about 7 months after SARS-CoV-2 vaccination. All receptors come from a human donor who had recovered from COVID-19.

In this sample, this clonotype turned up a few times. V gene TRBV6-1 combines with J gene TRBJ2-7; 9 bases are shared with TRBD1. The germline CDR1 and CDR2 sequences are MNHNS and SASEGT. The CDR3 is 12 residues long. Losses at the gene ends were 8 bases for V and 4 bases for J; bases not matched to a gene: 3. CDR3 protein: CASGTGRYEQYF. CDR3 DNA sequence: TGTGCCAGCGGGACAGGGAGGTACGAGCAGTACTTC.

This clonotype appeared once. The chain employs TRBV20-1 and TRBJ2-1; 11 bases match TRBD2. The CDR3 length is 14 residues. Germline CDR1 reads DFQATT; CDR2 reads SNEGSKA (reference sequence). V lost 4 bases and J lost 4; bases outside the gene matches: 3. The CDR3 reads CSAIAGGSYNEQFF. In DNA form, the CDR3 reads TGCAGTGCTATAGCGGGGGGGAGTTACAATGAGCAGTTCTTC.

The rearrangement links TRBV7-9 to TRBJ2-7, with 9 bases that match TRBD1. From germline, CDR1 is SEHNR and CDR2 FQNEAQ (reference sequence). The CDR3 contains 15 residues. Unmatched junction bases numbered 12, after V lost 5 bases and J lost 7 bases. CDR3 in DNA: TGTGCCAGCAGCCCCCTCTACAGGGGGCGTTTAGAGCAGTACTTC. It translates to CASSPLYRGRLEQYF.

The rearrangement joins TRBV7-2 to TRBJ1-5; the D is unclear. This CDR3 comprises 17 residues. Germline CDR1 SGHTA, CDR2 FQGNSA. Trimming left V 0 bases short and J 0 bases short, with 12 bases between. CDR3 protein: CASSLARGSVSNQPQHF. DNA of the CDR3: TGTGCCAGCAGCTTAGCGCGAGGGTCAGTTAGCAATCAGCCCCAGCATTTT.

This clonotype appeared a single time. The rearrangement uses TRBV20-1 and TRBJ1-1, with D possibly being TRBD1 (5 bases). V lost 7 bases and J lost 0, with 9 bases in between. The CDR3 extends over 12 amino acids. Looked up from germline, CDR1 is DFQATT and CDR2 is SNEGSKA (reference sequence). The CDR3 here is CSVQGMNTEAFF. Here the CDR3 DNA reads TGCAGTGTTCAGGGCATGAACACTGAAGCTTTCTTT.

This chain uses TRBV2 with TRBJ2-5; 8 nucleotides match TRBD1. Trimming took 6 bases from V and 5 from J; bases not matched to a gene: 8. The CDR3 is made up of 14 amino acids. The germline V gene has CDR1 SNHLY and CDR2 FYNNEI. DNA of the CDR3: TGTGCCAGCAGGGCTGGACAGGGTACCGAGACCCAGTACTTC. This codes for CASRAGQGTETQYF.

V usage is TRBV7-2 and J usage is TRBJ2-3; D call uncertain. The CDR3 covers 14 residues. Trimming left V 4 bases short and J 8 bases short, with 16 bases between. Germline lookup yields CDR1 SGHTA and CDR2 FQGNSA. In DNA, the CDR3 is TGTGCCAGCAGCTCCGGCGGTACCCATGGTACGCAGTATTTT. It encodes CASSSGGTHGTQYF.

This clonotype was seen a few times. The gene calls are TRBV4-2 and TRBJ2-7; a possible D gene is TRBD2 (6 bases). Germline values: CDR1 LGHNA, CDR2 YNFKEQ. The CDR3 loop spans 16 amino acids. Trimming shortened V by 0 bases and J by 4 bases, and 16 bases separated the two germline ends. This CDR3 is CASSQDSRLEAYEQYF. The CDR3 region has the DNA TGTGCCAGCAGCCAAGATTCTAGACTAGAGGCATACGAGCAGTACTTC.

This clonotype was seen only a few times. This chain links TRBV20-1 with TRBJ2-3; 8 nucleotides match TRBD2. Per the germline V gene, CDR1 is DFQATT and CDR2 is SNEGSKA (reference sequence). This CDR3 has 16 amino acids. V was pared by 7 bases and J by 0 bases, with 12 bases of the junction left unmatched. The CDR3 DNA is TGCAGTGGCAAGGGGATCATAGCGGGGAGCACAGATACGCAGTATTTT. Protein product: CSGKGIIAGSTDTQYF.

The chain uses TRBV29-1 and TRBJ1-5; TRBD1 matches 8 bases. The CDR3 runs 13 residues. The V gene's germline CDR1 is SQVTM and CDR2 ANQGSEA. The ends lost 4 bases at V and 6 bases at J; junction bases unmatched: 5. The CDR3 loop is CSVVTGGGQPQHF. The CDR3 DNA reads as TGCAGCGTTGTTACAGGGGGTGGTCAGCCCCAGCATTTT.

This clonotype was counted a few times. This chain uses TRBV20-1 with TRBJ1-1, with D uncertain. Germline CDR1 reads DFQATT; CDR2 reads SNEGSKA (reference sequence). With 3 bases removed from V and 3 bases from J, the gap between germline ends came to 11 bases. This CDR3 comprises 13 residues. CDR3 amino acids: CSASGIGYTEAFF. DNA of the CDR3: TGCAGTGCTAGTGGAATCGGATACACTGAAGCTTTCTTT.

The chain employs TRBV4-2 and TRBJ2-5; D is undetermined. This CDR3 region has 13 residues. The ends were cut back, 1 base at V and 4 bases at J, with 7 bases in the middle. Germline V gene data show CDR1 as LGHNA and CDR2 as YNFKEQ. The CDR3 spells CASSQGVGETQYF. CDR3 nucleotide sequence: TGTGCCAGCAGCCAAGGGGTCGGAGAGACCCAGTACTTC.

The chain uses TRBV6-1 and TRBJ2-1; TRBD1 might be the D (5 bases). Between the trimmed V and J ends, which lost 6 bases and 6 bases, there was a span of 12 bases. The CDR3 spans 13 residues. CDR1 is MNHNS and CDR2 is SASEGT in the germline V gene. Written as DNA, the CDR3 is TGTGCCAGCAGCCGGTTGGGGCCCAATGAGCAGTTCTTC. Its protein product is CASSRLGPNEQFF.

The chain couples TRBV7-3 to TRBJ2-2; 9 bases fit TRBD2. The length of the CDR3 is 16 residues. V shed 5 bases, J shed 6 bases, and the junction held 10 bases outside the gene matches. CDR1 is SGHTA, CDR2 FQGTGA, per germline. In DNA form, the CDR3 reads TGTGCCAGCAGCCCGGTTGGCGGGGGGGCTCCCGGGGAGCTGTTTTTT. It yields the protein CASSPVGGGAPGELFF.

The chain links TRBV7-8 to TRBJ1-5, with 9 bases lining up with TRBD1. This CDR3 spans 18 amino acids. The J segment lost 3 bases and the V segment lost 3 bases, leaving 12 bases of the junction unmatched. Germline V lookup: CDR1 SGHVS, CDR2 FQNEAQ. The CDR3 bases are TGTGCCAGCAGCTTTACAGACAGGGGGATACTACTCAATCAGCCCCAGCATTTT. Its translation: CASSFTDRGILLNQPQHF.

V is TRBV7-6 and J is TRBJ1-2; D unclear. Germline CDR1 reads SGHVS; CDR2 reads FNYEAQ. The CDR3 consists of 17 residues. Trimming left V 5 bases short and J 4 bases short, with 23 bases between. The DNA of the CDR3 is TGTGCCAGCAGCCATGTCGGTAAGTGCCGAAAGACCTATGGCTACACCTTC. As protein: CASSHVGKCRKTYGYTF.